This section outlines one T cell receptor (beta chain) sequence together with its context. Amplification used 60 Vbeta primers and 13 Jbeta primers. Only in-frame clones appear in the TCRdb table, and some are missing; sequencing was by immunoSEQ multiplex PCR. The sample consists of 100,000 to 150,000 clones, roughly three quarters of them appearing once. This sample was taken from a study of cytomegalovirus exposure and HLA in healthy donors. Trimming removed 11 bases from V and 2 bases from J; junction bases left unmatched: 10. Germline V gives CDR1 ENHRY, CDR2 SYGVKD. The CDR3 is made up of 14 amino acids.

Sequencing input: PBMCs. This sequence originates from a woman aged 60-75 years in good health and CMV-seronegative. The rearrangement links TRBV10-3 to TRBJ2-3, with TRBD2 matching 7 bases. The CDR3 region has the DNA TGTGCCGCGACGGGGGGTCAATCCACAGATACGCAGTATTTT. Its translation is CAATGGQSTDTQYF.